This T cell receptor (beta chain) was profiled in a study of cytomegalovirus exposure and HLA in healthy donors. General study results and limits: A missense variant in DCLRE1C was later tied to TCR beta V- and J-gene trimming.

Details on this clone: The antigen is not known.

This CDR3 has 17 amino acids. J was trimmed by 2 bases and V by 6 bases; bases with no gene match: 12. CDR1 and CDR2 from the germline V gene are SGHTA and FQGTGA. A multiplex PCR was run with 60 Vbeta primers and 13 Jbeta primers. Assay used: immunoSEQ multiplex PCR; TCRdb lists only in-frame clones, some missing. This repertoire shows 150,000 to 190,000 clones, more than 75% found once; its top ten account for 2% to 2.5%. The receptor was derived from a woman aged 18 to 35 in good health and CMV-seronegative. V usage is TRBV7-3 and J usage is TRBJ2-1; TRBD1 aligns across 8 bases. Sequences were obtained from PBMCs. The CDR3 DNA follows: TGTGCCAGCAGGTTAGCAGGGGGCGCTGGGACCTACAATGAGCAGTTCTTC. It specifies CASRLAGGAGTYNEQFF.